This entry concerns a single TCR beta chain. No antigen is known for it. Trimming removed 6 bases from V and 1 base from J, with 22 bases in between. This CDR3 has 18 residues. Germline CDR1 and CDR2: MNHEY and SVGEGT. The data derive from a study of blood T cells in healthy people across ages. General observations from the study: Estimates drawn from one million T cells were deemed to understate diversity.

Primed by a sample-barcoded 5' primer and a J-beta primer mix, a second PCR proceeded for 7 to 11 cycles. One entry per CDR3 protein, called by TCRdb with MiXCR from the 5' RACE reads. Here the sample spans about 580,000 distinct CDR3 sequences, around half being singletons. Sequencing was done on a sample of blood. This sequence originates from a man at least 80 years old in good health. The gene calls are TRBV6-2 or TRBV6-3 and TRBJ2-1; D possibly corresponds to TRBD2 (6 bases). The CDR3 spells CASSTTGRLRGSYNEQFF. The CDR3 DNA follows: TGTGCCAGCAGCACCACAGGCCGGCTCCGGGGGTCCTACAATGAGCAGTTCTTC.